The rows below give T cell receptor beta chains drawn from one sample of a study of CD8+ T cells in alopecia areata. Clones were read by immunoSEQ multiplex PCR, and TCRdb kept only the in-frame ones, dropping some. The sample contains approximately 100,000 clones, about 61% of which appear only once. Here the sequenced sample was CD8+ T cells sorted from blood, taken between weeks 55 and 65, from a patient treated with tofacitinib. These receptors came from a human donor with alopecia areata. CDR3s include the opening cysteine and the closing phenylalanine or tryptophan. D genes are given only for firm matches. Clone size appears in some rows only: once, few, many, or a class for an expanded clone.

-,TRBJ2-3,TRBV10-3,few,13,CAMAAAPTDTQYF,TGTGCCATGGCCGCAGCCCCCACAGATACGCAGTATTTT
-,TRBJ2-2,TRBV9,-,13,CASSARITGELFF,TGTGCCAGCAGCGCGAGAATCACCGGGGAGCTGTTTTTT
-,TRBJ1-4,TRBV30,-,16,CAWSPLQHPTNEKLFF,TGTGCCTGGAGTCCCCTGCAACACCCAACTAATGAAAAACTGTTTTTT
TRBD1,TRBJ1-2,TRBV19,few,14,CASSIGKGANGYTF,TGTGCCAGTAGTATCGGGAAGGGGGCGAATGGCTACACCTTC
TRBD2,TRBJ2-5,TRBV27,-,15,CASSFKRGGPETQYF,TGTGCCAGCAGTTTCAAGCGGGGGGGACCAGAGACCCAGTACTTC
-,TRBJ1-1,TRBV5-4,-,11,CASSKGTEAFF,TGTGCCAGCAGTAAAGGCACTGAAGCTTTCTTT
-,TRBJ2-1,TRBV30,few,12,CAWEVIYNEQFF,TGTGCCTGGGAGGTCATCTACAATGAGCAGTTCTTC
-,TRBJ2-7,TRBV7-9,-,14,CASSSPLGAGEQYF,TGTGCCAGCAGCTCCCCCTTGGGGGCAGGCGAGCAGTACTTC
-,TRBJ1-3,TRBV13,-,16,CASSSRTVSSGNTIYF,TGTGCCAGCAGCTCCAGGACAGTTTCTTCTGGAAACACCATATATTTT
TRBD1,TRBJ1-5,TRBV5-1,-,20,CASSLGTKKLQTGGHQPQHF,TGCGCCAGCAGCTTGGGTACGAAGAAACTACAAACAGGGGGACATCAGCCCCAGCATTTT
-,TRBJ1-2,TRBV29-1,once,12,CSVDRGGYGYTF,TGCAGCGTTGACAGGGGTGGCTATGGCTACACCTTC
TRBD1,TRBJ1-2,TRBV7-9,-,14,CASIGQGRFDGYTF,TGTGCCAGCATAGGACAGGGAAGGTTCGATGGCTACACCTTC
-,TRBJ1-1,TRBV6-6,few,12,CATSERGTEAFF,TGTGCCACTTCGGAACGAGGGACTGAAGCTTTCTTT
TRBD2,TRBJ2-3,TRBV15,-,16,CATSRGASGDSDTQYF,TGTGCCACCAGCAGAGGAGCTAGCGGGGACTCAGATACGCAGTATTTT
-,TRBJ1-6,TRBV7-2,few,14,CASSLVGENSPLHF,TGTGCCAGCAGCTTAGTAGGGGAGAATTCACCCCTCCACTTT
-,TRBJ1-1,TRBV4-2,-,14,CASSPSVGNTEAFF,TGTGCCAGCAGCCCCAGCGTCGGGAACACTGAAGCTTTCTTT
-,TRBJ2-3,TRBV9,-,12,CASSAFTDTQYF,TGTGCCAGCAGCGCCTTCACAGATACGCAGTATTTT
-,TRBJ2-6,TRBV7-9,-,15,CASSTPDLGAIVLTF,TGTGCCAGCAGCACCCCCGACTTGGGCGCTATCGTCCTGACTTTC
TRBD2,TRBJ2-2,TRBV7-2,-,16,CASSPSGGPPRGGLFF,TGTGCCAGCAGCCCTAGCGGGGGCCCCCCCCGGGGTGGGCTGTTTTTT
TRBD1,TRBJ2-3,TRBV2,-,16,CASSEPGTGETDTQYF,TGTGCCAGCAGTGAACCAGGGACAGGGGAAACAGATACGCAGTATTTT
TRBD2,TRBJ2-1,TRBV13,few,16,CASSTRGTSVDNEQFF,TGTGCCAGCAGCACCCGAGGGACTAGCGTTGACAATGAGCAGTTCTTC
-,TRBJ2-2,TRBV15,-,14,CATSSSPLAGELFF,TGTGCCACCAGTTCCTCTCCCCTCGCCGGGGAGCTGTTTTTT
TRBD2,TRBJ2-2,TRBV7-9,few,15,CASSSAGDLLRELFF,TGTGCCAGCAGTTCAGCGGGGGACCTCCTTCGGGAGCTGTTTTTT
TRBD2,TRBJ2-2,TRBV7-4,-,16,CASSLKRGRNTGELFF,TGTGCCAGCAGCTTAAAGCGGGGAAGGAACACCGGGGAGCTGTTTTTT
-,TRBJ2-3,TRBV29-1,-,13,CSVDGRDGDTQYF,TGCAGCGTTGACGGACGGGATGGGGATACGCAGTATTTT
-,TRBJ1-2,TRBV29-1,-,12,CSVGTNNYGYTF,TGCAGCGTTGGGACAAATAACTATGGCTACACCTTC
-,TRBJ2-3,TRBV9,-,15,CASSKQGGLTDTQYF,TGTGCCAGCAGCAAACAGGGAGGTTTGACAGATACGCAGTATTTT
-,TRBJ2-2,TRBV29-1,few,12,CSVATEAGELFF,TGCAGCGTGGCGACAGAAGCCGGGGAGCTGTTTTTT
-,TRBJ1-2,TRBV6-5,-,15,CASSSRVAGFYGYTF,TGTGCCAGCAGTTCTAGGGTGGCTGGGTTCTATGGCTACACCTTC
TRBD1,TRBJ2-1,TRBV9,-,15,CASSLNGQGSNEQFF,TGTGCCAGCAGCTTAAATGGACAGGGGTCCAATGAGCAGTTCTTC
TRBD2,TRBJ2-3,TRBV7-9,few,16,CASSPGLAGERDTQYF,TGTGCCAGCAGCCCTGGACTAGCGGGGGAACGGGATACGCAGTATTTT
TRBD2,TRBJ2-1,TRBV6-5,-,15,CASSQGGGGAFEQFF,TGTGCCAGCAGTCAAGGTGGCGGGGGGGCATTTGAGCAGTTCTTC
-,TRBJ2-7,TRBV13,once,12,CASSEGRDLQYF,TGTGCCAGCAGCGAGGGCCGGGATTTACAGTACTTC
-,TRBJ2-6,TRBV29-1,few,14,CSVEGGSGANVLTF,TGCAGCGTTGAGGGGGGCTCTGGGGCCAACGTCCTGACTTTC
-,TRBJ2-7,TRBV2,few,16,CASRGTGAGPAGEQYF,TGTGCCAGCAGAGGTACAGGGGCAGGACCGGCGGGGGAGCAGTACTTC
-,TRBJ2-3,TRBV5-6,once,11,CASSSLDTQYF,TGTGCCAGCAGCTCATTAGATACGCAGTATTTT
-,TRBJ1-5,TRBV15,-,16,CATSTVFVWGDQPQHF,TGTGCCACCAGCACGGTGTTCGTTTGGGGAGATCAGCCCCAGCATTTT